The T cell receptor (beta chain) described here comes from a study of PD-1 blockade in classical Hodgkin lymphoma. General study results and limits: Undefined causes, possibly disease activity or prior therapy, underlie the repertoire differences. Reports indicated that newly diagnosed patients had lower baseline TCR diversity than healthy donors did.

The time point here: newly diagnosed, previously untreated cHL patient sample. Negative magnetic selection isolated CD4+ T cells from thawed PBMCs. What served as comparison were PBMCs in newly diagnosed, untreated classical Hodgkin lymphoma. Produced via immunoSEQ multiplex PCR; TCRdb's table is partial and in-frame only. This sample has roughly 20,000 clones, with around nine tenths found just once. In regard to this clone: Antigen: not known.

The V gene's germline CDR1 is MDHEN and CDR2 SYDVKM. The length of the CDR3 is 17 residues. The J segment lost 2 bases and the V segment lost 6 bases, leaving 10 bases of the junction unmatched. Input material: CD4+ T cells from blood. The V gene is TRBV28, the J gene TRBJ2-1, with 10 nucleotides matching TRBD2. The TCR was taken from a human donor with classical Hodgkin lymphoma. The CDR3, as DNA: TGTGCCAGCAGCACGAGCGGGAGGGCTAGCCCCTACAATGAGCAGTTCTTC. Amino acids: CASSTSGRASPYNEQFF. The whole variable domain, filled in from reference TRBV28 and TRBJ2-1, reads DVKVTQSSRYLVKRTGEKVFLECVQDMDHENMFWYRQDPGLGLRLIYFSYDVKMKEKGDIPEGYSVSREKKERFSLILESASTNQTSMYLCASSTSGRASPYNEQFFGPGTRLTVL.